The rows below give T cell receptor beta chains drawn from one sample of a study of control samples from healthy donors and cancer patients. Assay used: immunoSEQ multiplex PCR; TCRdb lists only in-frame clones, some missing. The sample yields fewer than 100,000 clones, approximately 78% seen once. The specimen sequenced was blood. Receptors originate from a man aged 55 to 69 in good health. The CDR3 runs from the conserved cysteine through the conserved F or W. Fields, in order: J gene, D gene, V gene, clone size, CDR3 protein, CDR3 DNA. The D gene is left open where the match is weak. Expanded clones are given a class, and other clones once, few, many or no size at all.

j_call: TRBJ1-5; d_call: NA; v_call: TRBV19; clone_size: few; cdr3_aa: CASSPGPGQPQHF; cdr3_nt: TGTGCCAGTAGTCCCGGGCCTGGGCAGCCCCAGCATTTT
j_call: TRBJ1-4; d_call: TRBD1; v_call: TRBV9; clone_size: NA; cdr3_aa: CASSVWGQTNEKLFF; cdr3_nt: TGTGCCAGCAGCGTATGGGGACAGACCAATGAAAAACTGTTTTTT
j_call: TRBJ2-5; d_call: TRBD2; v_call: TRBV6-6; clone_size: once; cdr3_aa: CASSTVAGGQETQYF; cdr3_nt: TGTGCCAGCAGTACCGTAGCGGGAGGTCAGGAGACCCAGTACTTC
j_call: TRBJ1-1; d_call: NA; v_call: TRBV19; clone_size: NA; cdr3_aa: CASSKAASMNTEAFF; cdr3_nt: TGTGCCAGTAGTAAGGCAGCCTCCATGAACACTGAAGCTTTCTTT
j_call: TRBJ1-4; d_call: NA; v_call: TRBV5-4; clone_size: NA; cdr3_aa: CASSPDIGTVTSTNEKLFF; cdr3_nt: TGTGCCAGCAGCCCGGATATAGGGACGGTAACTTCAACTAATGAAAAACTGTTTTTT
j_call: TRBJ1-6; d_call: NA; v_call: TRBV2; clone_size: NA; cdr3_aa: CASSVDQGSISGSPLHF; cdr3_nt: TGTGCCAGCAGTGTTGATCAGGGGTCTATCAGTGGTTCACCCCTCCACTTT
j_call: TRBJ2-1; d_call: NA; v_call: TRBV6-6; clone_size: NA; cdr3_aa: CASSSVAGNEQFF; cdr3_nt: TGTGCCAGCAGCTCCGTAGCAGGAAATGAGCAGTTCTTC
j_call: TRBJ1-2; d_call: NA; v_call: TRBV9; clone_size: NA; cdr3_aa: CASSVHTGDPNYGYTF; cdr3_nt: TGTGCCAGCAGCGTCCACACGGGGGATCCCAACTATGGCTACACCTTC
j_call: TRBJ1-5; d_call: NA; v_call: TRBV6-6; clone_size: NA; cdr3_aa: CASSFWGGDQPQHF; cdr3_nt: TGTGCCAGCAGTTTTTGGGGCGGGGATCAGCCCCAGCATTTT
j_call: TRBJ1-5; d_call: NA; v_call: TRBV7-2; clone_size: NA; cdr3_aa: CASSFNIVNQPQHF; cdr3_nt: TGTGCCAGCAGCTTTAACATAGTCAATCAGCCCCAGCATTTT
j_call: TRBJ1-2; d_call: NA; v_call: TRBV13; clone_size: NA; cdr3_aa: CASSRRTDHYGYTF; cdr3_nt: TGTGCCAGCAGCCGTAGGACCGATCACTATGGCTACACCTTC
j_call: TRBJ2-7; d_call: TRBD2; v_call: TRBV28; clone_size: NA; cdr3_aa: CASSWGTSVTYEQYF; cdr3_nt: TGTGCCAGCAGTTGGGGAACTAGCGTCACCTACGAGCAGTACTTC
j_call: TRBJ2-7; d_call: NA; v_call: TRBV5-5; clone_size: NA; cdr3_aa: CASSPLERGYAYEQYF; cdr3_nt: TGTGCCAGCAGCCCCTTGGAGAGGGGGTATGCCTACGAGCAGTACTTC
j_call: TRBJ2-1; d_call: NA; v_call: TRBV6-5; clone_size: NA; cdr3_aa: CVIRGTAYNEQFF; cdr3_nt: TGTGTGATACGCGGGACAGCATACAATGAGCAGTTCTTC
j_call: TRBJ1-3; d_call: NA; v_call: TRBV5-6; clone_size: once; cdr3_aa: CASSPPGRGAGGNTIYF; cdr3_nt: TGTGCCAGCAGCCCGCCGGGACGGGGGGCCGGTGGAAACACCATATATTTT
j_call: TRBJ1-3; d_call: NA; v_call: TRBV5-6; clone_size: few; cdr3_aa: CASSWDGRGQDSGNTIYF; cdr3_nt: TGTGCCAGCAGCTGGGACGGTAGGGGCCAAGACTCTGGAAACACCATATATTTT
j_call: TRBJ2-1; d_call: TRBD2; v_call: TRBV5-4; clone_size: once; cdr3_aa: CASSPGLVGNEQFF; cdr3_nt: TGTGCCAGCAGCCCCGGACTAGTTGGCAATGAGCAGTTCTTC
j_call: TRBJ2-4; d_call: NA; v_call: TRBV10-3; clone_size: NA; cdr3_aa: CAISPGEGGAKNIQYF; cdr3_nt: TGTGCCATCAGCCCAGGGGAAGGGGGAGCCAAAAACATTCAGTACTTC
j_call: TRBJ1-4; d_call: TRBD1; v_call: TRBV10-2; clone_size: NA; cdr3_aa: CASSVNRGENEKLFF; cdr3_nt: TGCGCCAGCAGTGTTAACAGGGGGGAGAATGAAAAACTGTTTTTT
j_call: TRBJ1-1; d_call: TRBD1; v_call: TRBV5-1; clone_size: NA; cdr3_aa: CASRYRGTEAFF; cdr3_nt: TGCGCCAGCAGGTACAGGGGTACTGAAGCTTTCTTT
j_call: TRBJ1-1; d_call: NA; v_call: TRBV30; clone_size: medium-sized; cdr3_aa: CAWSVGGAEAFF; cdr3_nt: TGTGCCTGGAGTGTAGGTGGGGCTGAAGCTTTCTTT
j_call: TRBJ2-1; d_call: TRBD2; v_call: TRBV11-2; clone_size: NA; cdr3_aa: CASSRGVMDEQFF; cdr3_nt: TGTGCCAGCAGTCGGGGGGTCATGGATGAGCAGTTCTTC
j_call: TRBJ2-5; d_call: NA; v_call: TRBV4-1; clone_size: NA; cdr3_aa: CASRRQGEETQYF; cdr3_nt: TGCGCCAGCCGCAGGCAGGGAGAAGAGACCCAGTACTTC
j_call: TRBJ2-7; d_call: NA; v_call: TRBV3-1/TRBV3-2; clone_size: NA; cdr3_aa: CASSQAPGTTYEQYF; cdr3_nt: TGTGCCAGCAGCCAAGCTCCCGGCACAACCTACGAGCAGTACTTC
j_call: TRBJ2-5; d_call: TRBD2; v_call: TRBV5-1; clone_size: NA; cdr3_aa: CASSLRLAGGLSEETQYF; cdr3_nt: TGCGCCAGCAGCCTAAGACTAGCGGGGGGTCTCTCGGAAGAGACCCAGTACTTC
j_call: TRBJ2-1; d_call: TRBD2; v_call: TRBV4-2; clone_size: once; cdr3_aa: CASSQDPFNLAGGYNEQFF; cdr3_nt: TGTGCCAGCAGCCAGGATCCATTTAATTTAGCGGGAGGATACAATGAGCAGTTCTTC
j_call: TRBJ2-5; d_call: TRBD2; v_call: TRBV7-6; clone_size: NA; cdr3_aa: CASSLAASGGAAETQYF; cdr3_nt: TGTGCCAGCAGCTTAGCGGCTAGCGGGGGGGCCGCGGAGACCCAGTACTTC
j_call: TRBJ2-7; d_call: TRBD1; v_call: TRBV19; clone_size: once; cdr3_aa: CASSRTYGTGPYEQYF; cdr3_nt: TGTGCCAGTAGCCGGACCTACGGGACAGGCCCCTACGAGCAGTACTTC
j_call: TRBJ2-3; d_call: TRBD2; v_call: TRBV6-2/TRBV6-3; clone_size: NA; cdr3_aa: CASSPGLAGGTPTQYF; cdr3_nt: TGTGCCAGCAGCCCGGGACTAGCGGGGGGGACGCCGACGCAGTATTTT
j_call: TRBJ1-5; d_call: NA; v_call: TRBV5-8; clone_size: once; cdr3_aa: CASSLTGTSPQHF; cdr3_nt: TGTGCCAGCAGCTTGACGGGAACCAGCCCCCAGCATTTT
j_call: TRBJ2-5; d_call: NA; v_call: TRBV10-3; clone_size: once; cdr3_aa: CATQRKETQYF; cdr3_nt: TGTGCCACTCAGAGAAAAGAGACCCAGTACTTC
j_call: TRBJ2-2; d_call: NA; v_call: TRBV6-4; clone_size: NA; cdr3_aa: CASSVERNTGELFF; cdr3_nt: TGTGCCAGCAGTGTTGAACGGAACACCGGGGAGCTGTTTTTT
j_call: TRBJ2-1; d_call: TRBD2; v_call: TRBV5-4; clone_size: NA; cdr3_aa: CASSHGLAGNNEQFF; cdr3_nt: TGTGCCAGCAGCCATGGACTAGCGGGAAACAATGAGCAGTTCTTC
j_call: TRBJ1-1; d_call: NA; v_call: TRBV5-1; clone_size: NA; cdr3_aa: CASSLAGGPMNTEAFF; cdr3_nt: TGCGCCAGCAGCTTGGCCGGGGGACCCATGAACACTGAAGCTTTCTTT
j_call: TRBJ2-3; d_call: TRBD1; v_call: TRBV9; clone_size: NA; cdr3_aa: CASSGTGGDTQYF; cdr3_nt: TGTGCCAGCTCCGGGACAGGAGGGGATACGCAGTATTTT
j_call: TRBJ1-2; d_call: NA; v_call: TRBV2; clone_size: once; cdr3_aa: CASRGARGIDYGYTF; cdr3_nt: TGTGCCAGCAGGGGTGCTAGGGGGATCGACTATGGCTACACCTTC
j_call: TRBJ2-5; d_call: TRBD1; v_call: TRBV23-1; clone_size: NA; cdr3_aa: CASSQTRDRAETQYF; cdr3_nt: TGCGCCAGCAGTCAAACCCGGGACAGGGCGGAGACCCAGTACTTC
j_call: TRBJ1-2; d_call: NA; v_call: TRBV28; clone_size: NA; cdr3_aa: CASSLSAGKGNYGYTF; cdr3_nt: TGTGCCAGCAGTTTATCCGCAGGGAAAGGGAACTATGGCTACACCTTC
j_call: TRBJ2-7; d_call: TRBD1; v_call: TRBV7-8; clone_size: NA; cdr3_aa: CASSLEAARQGYLYEQYF; cdr3_nt: TGTGCCAGCAGCTTAGAGGCGGCGAGACAGGGCTATCTCTACGAGCAGTACTTC
j_call: TRBJ2-1; d_call: TRBD2; v_call: TRBV2; clone_size: NA; cdr3_aa: CASSPTSGSSFYNEQFF; cdr3_nt: TGTGCCAGCAGTCCCACTAGCGGGAGTTCCTTCTACAATGAGCAGTTCTTC
j_call: TRBJ2-5; d_call: TRBD2; v_call: TRBV5-1; clone_size: NA; cdr3_aa: CASASTGGPQTQYF; cdr3_nt: TGCGCCAGCGCTTCGACGGGGGGGCCACAGACCCAGTACTTC
j_call: TRBJ2-3; d_call: TRBD1; v_call: TRBV18; clone_size: once; cdr3_aa: CASSPGQRATDTQYF; cdr3_nt: TGTGCCAGCTCACCGGGACAGAGAGCCACAGATACGCAGTATTTT